The 5 T cell receptor beta chains presented below share a single source sample, sequenced in a study of T-cell reconstitution after alpha-beta-depleted transplantation in children. During its preparation, the TCRbeta library received unique molecular identifiers. TCRdb used MiXCR to reprocess the PCR reads, holding one entry per CDR3 protein. The table has about 540,000 distinct CDR3 sequences, 20% to 30% seen once; the top ten hold approximately 39%. Specimen: PBMCs, collected before TCRalphabeta/CD19-depleted stem cell transplant. The receptors derive from a boy under two years old with Wiskott-Aldrich syndrome, due to receive a stem cell transplant.

The V gene is TRBV5-1, the J gene TRBJ1-6, with D maybe TRBD1 (6 bases). The V end was cut by 0 bases, the J end by 8 bases, with 12 bases between. CDR3 length: 15 amino acids. Per the germline V gene, CDR1 is SGHRS and CDR2 is YFSETQ. The CDR3 spells CASSLGRQAYSPLHF. CDR3 DNA: TGCGCCAGCAGCTTGGGCCGACAGGCCTATTCACCCCTCCACTTT.

The chain uses TRBV15 and TRBJ2-5; a weak D match, TRBD2 (7 bases). V lost 5 bases to trimming and J lost 1 base, with 17 bases between them. Germline V gene data show CDR1 as LNHNV and CDR2 as YYDKDF (reference sequence). This CDR3 region has 16 residues. The CDR3 nucleotides are TGTGCCACCAGCTTGATGGGTGCGGGGGCCCAAGAGACCCAGTACTTC. Residues: CATSLMGAGAQETQYF. The full variable domain, with the rest looked up from reference TRBV15 and TRBJ2-5, is DAMVIQNPRYQVTQFGKPVTLSCSQTLNHNVMYWYQQKSSQAPKLLFHYYDKDFNNEADTPDNFQSRRPNTSFCFLDIRSPGLGDTAMYLCATSLMGAGAQETQYFGPGTRLLVL.

The genes are TRBV11-2 and TRBJ2-7, with a possible D match to TRBD2 (6 bases). The CDR3 spans 17 residues. The V and J ends lost 0 bases and 5 bases respectively, with 20 bases between them. Germline V gives CDR1 SGHAT, CDR2 FQNNGV. CDR3 sequence: CASSLDLWGGRLNEQYF. CDR3 in DNA: TGTGCCAGCAGCTTAGATTTGTGGGGTGGGAGGCTGAACGAGCAGTACTTC.

This clonotype was picked up one time. The chain combines TRBV30 with TRBJ2-3; D could derive from TRBD1 or TRBD2 (6 bases each). The CDR3 runs to 14 residues. Per germline, CDR1 GTSNPN and CDR2 SVGIG (reference sequence). V was trimmed by 8 bases and J by 7 bases, leaving 22 bases between them. The CDR3 sequence is CALTRGARTNTQYF. The CDR3 nucleotides read TGTGCCCTTACAAGGGGGGCAAGGACAAATACGCAGTATTTT.

V usage is TRBV20-1 and J usage is TRBJ2-2; D is perhaps TRBD1 or TRBD2 (6 bases each). The V end was cut by 3 bases, the J end by 7 bases, with 18 bases between. The CDR3 extends over 15 amino acids. Per germline, CDR1 DFQATT and CDR2 SNEGSKA (reference sequence). CDR3 DNA: TGCAGTGCTAGGGGGGGCAGGGAGACGGGCGGGGAGCTGTTTTTT. Protein product: CSARGGRETGGELFF.